One and the same sample provided the 29 T cell receptor beta chains below, sequenced in a study of T cell repertoires in cytomegalovirus infection. Each CDR3 protein is one row after TCRdb ran MiXCR on the reads. Of roughly 640,000 distinct CDR3 sequences detected, roughly 24% appear once; the ten largest clones hold 8%. Sequencing input: CD8+ T cells from PBMCs. The receptors come from a human donor in good health (CMV status not recorded). Some clones in this sample may be carry-over from other donors' samples.

The V gene is TRBV20-1, the J gene TRBJ2-7, with 8 positions matching TRBD2. Per germline, CDR1 DFQATT and CDR2 SNEGSKA (reference sequence). With 0 bases clipped from V and 4 bases from J, the junction kept 5 bases outside the gene matches. This CDR3 is 14 amino acids long. The CDR3 DNA sequence: TGCAGTGCTAGAGATGACGGGGGGGCATACGAGCAGTACGTC. Its protein product is CSARDDGGAYEQYV.

V usage is TRBV4-1 and J usage is TRBJ1-2, with no clear D. The CDR3 is made up of 15 amino acids. The ends were cut back, 0 bases at V and 7 bases at J, with 15 bases in the middle. Germline loops: CDR1 MGHRA, CDR2 YSYEKL. The CDR3 sequence is CASSQDRGSAGGYTF. The CDR3, as DNA: TGCGCCAGCAGCCAAGATCGAGGAAGTGCCGGTGGCTACACCTTC.

A few counts support this clonotype. The CDR3, as DNA: TGTGCCAGCAGCCCCCCGGGTGGACAGGCGAACACTGAAGCTTTCTTT. Its protein product is CASSPPGGQANTEAFF. J is TRBJ1-1 and V is TRBV7-9; the match to TRBD1 covers 7 bases. V lost 5 bases, J lost 1 base, and 10 bases stayed unmatched. The CDR3 contains 16 residues. Germline V gene sequence: CDR1 SEHNR, CDR2 FQNEAQ (reference sequence).

The chain employs TRBV20-1 and TRBJ2-1; the match to TRBD1 covers 9 bases. V trimming: 3 bases; J trimming: 4 bases; junction bases outside the gene matches: 7. This CDR3 region has 15 residues. Looked up from germline, CDR1 is DFQATT and CDR2 is SNEGSKA (reference sequence). The CDR3 is CSARLWGTGYNEQFF. DNA for the CDR3: TGCAGTGCTAGGCTCTGGGGGACAGGGTACAATGAGCAGTTCTTC.

This clonotype was detected a few times. The chain employs TRBV27 and TRBJ2-1; 9 nucleotides agree with TRBD1. Germline values: CDR1 MNHEY, CDR2 SMNVEV (reference sequence). With 3 bases clipped from V and 7 bases from J, the junction kept 7 bases outside the gene matches. The CDR3 runs 15 residues. Here the CDR3 reads CASSFGTGLMNEQFF. In DNA form, the CDR3 reads TGTGCCAGCAGTTTCGGGACAGGGCTAATGAATGAGCAGTTCTTC.

This clonotype has more than one count but fewer than ten. The chain recombines TRBV27 with TRBJ2-3; unclear D gene. The germline V gene has CDR1 MNHEY and CDR2 SMNVEV (reference sequence). V dropped 2 bases and J dropped 0 bases, with 9 bases sitting between them. This CDR3 contains 15 residues. DNA for the CDR3: TGTGCCAGCAGTTTAGACGTCCCTAGCACAGATACGCAGTATTTT. Amino acid sequence: CASSLDVPSTDTQYF.

The chain recombines TRBV20-1 with TRBJ2-5, with a tentative D call TRBD1 (5 bases). From germline, CDR1 is DFQATT and CDR2 SNEGSKA (reference sequence). Trimming left V 0 bases short and J 7 bases short, with 15 bases between. The CDR3 has 14 amino acids. The CDR3 DNA reads as TGCAGTGCTAGAGACAAGGGGCTGAATCCGACCCAGTACTTC. Protein: CSARDKGLNPTQYF.

This clonotype was counted a few times. The CDR3, as DNA: TGTGCCAGCAGCCCAGGACAGGAGTTCGGTGCAGATACGCAGTATTTT. Translating gives CASSPGQEFGADTQYF. The chain carries TRBV7-6 and TRBJ2-3, with TRBD1 matching over 7 bases. The J segment lost 4 bases and the V segment lost 5 bases, leaving 12 bases of the junction unmatched. Germline V gene lookup returns CDR1 SGHVS and CDR2 FNYEAQ. The CDR3 extends over 16 amino acids.

The chain combines TRBV7-2 with TRBJ1-1; TRBD1 agrees at 10 bases. Germline V gene sequence: CDR1 SGHTA, CDR2 FQGNSA. CDR3 length: 15 amino acids. Trimming took 5 bases from V and 9 from J; bases not matched to a gene: 12. The CDR3 nucleotides read TGTGCCAGCAGCCCAGACACCGGGACAGGGGAGAAAGCTTTCTTT. This gives the protein CASSPDTGTGEKAFF.

The chain carries TRBV20-1 and TRBJ1-2; D possibly corresponds to TRBD1 (6 bases). Trimming pared 2 bases from V and 5 bases from J, leaving 12 bases between. This CDR3 is built from 13 residues. The germline CDR1 and CDR2 sequences are DFQATT and SNEGSKA (reference sequence). In DNA, the CDR3 is TGCAGTGCTAGAAAGGGGGTTCAGTATGGCTACACCTTC. Translation: CSARKGVQYGYTF.

This clonotype was observed a handful of times. V usage is TRBV6-5 and J usage is TRBJ2-1, with 8 nucleotides matching TRBD1. J gave up 8 bases and V 8 bases, and 8 bases lay outside the gene matches. Per germline, CDR1 MNHEY and CDR2 SVGAGI. The CDR3 loop spans 13 amino acids. The CDR3 here is CASGRGPGDEQFF. The CDR3 nucleotides are TGTGCCAGCGGCAGGGGGCCCGGGGATGAGCAGTTCTTC.

This sequence joins TRBV7-2 and TRBJ1-5; unclear D gene. The CDR3 contains 10 residues. Trimming left V 11 bases short and J 13 bases short, with 15 bases between. Germline V lookup: CDR1 SGHTA, CDR2 FQGNSA. The CDR3 spells CALPLRPQHF. The DNA of the CDR3 is TGTGCCCTCCCCCTTAGGCCTCAGCATTTT.

The chain has TRBV27 and TRBJ1-1, with D uncertain. The CDR3 runs to 12 residues. V lost 4 bases, J lost 9 bases, and 12 bases lay in between. From germline, CDR1 is MNHEY and CDR2 SMNVEV (reference sequence). CDR3 nucleotide sequence: TGTGCCAGCAGTTCCGGCCAGGCTCAAGCTTTCTTT. It translates to CASSSGQAQAFF.

This clonotype was detected once. With a much larger clone just one base away, this may be a read error. The chain has TRBV27 and TRBJ2-6; 10 bases line up with TRBD1. Germline V lookup: CDR1 MNHEY, CDR2 SMNVEV (reference sequence). V dropped 4 bases and J dropped 0; count of bases not matched to a gene: 12. The CDR3 has 20 residues. CDR3 in DNA: TGTGCCAGCAGTTCATGGTCGGGACAGGGGCTACCCTCTGGGGCCAACGTCCTGACTTTC. This translates into CASSSWSGQGLPSGANVLTF.

The rearrangement links TRBV10-3 to TRBJ1-3; D is uncertain. V dropped 7 bases and J dropped 0 bases, with 13 bases sitting between them. The germline gives CDR1 ENHRY, CDR2 SYGVKD. The CDR3 consists of 15 residues. In DNA, the CDR3 is TGTGCCATCACTGACACCTCCGGCTCTGGAAACACCATATATTTT. Amino acids: CAITDTSGSGNTIYF.

V is TRBV6-5 and J is TRBJ1-2, with 7 bases that match TRBD1. The trim removed 2 bases at V and 4 bases at J, leaving 1 base unmatched. The germline V gene has CDR1 MNHEY and CDR2 SVGAGI. The CDR3 has 13 amino acids. Here the CDR3 DNA reads TGTGCCAGCAGTTACGACAGGGCCTATGGCTACACCTTC. Its translation is CASSYDRAYGYTF.

This clonotype has at least ten counts. The chain recombines TRBV27 with TRBJ2-1; D remains ambiguous. The CDR3 contains 15 residues. The germline V and J ends were trimmed by 2 bases and 2 bases, with 10 bases remaining between them. Germline-derived CDR1 and CDR2 are MNHEY and SMNVEV (reference sequence). CDR3 amino acids: CASSLDSGAYNEQFF. The CDR3 DNA follows: TGTGCCAGCAGTTTAGATTCTGGGGCCTACAATGAGCAGTTCTTC.

The CDR3 loop reads CASSYPPDLQETQYF. In DNA form, the CDR3 reads TGTGCCAGCAGTTACCCACCGGACTTGCAAGAGACCCAGTACTTC. This chain links TRBV6-6 with TRBJ2-5, with D maybe TRBD2 (5 bases). Germline loops: CDR1 MNHNY, CDR2 SVGAGI (reference sequence). The CDR3 runs 15 residues. V shed 2 bases and J shed 2 bases, with 12 bases lying between them.

Worth noting for this clonotype: Possible read error: a much larger clone is one base away. This CDR3 is CANSFPGANYGYTF. CDR3 DNA sequence: TGTGCCAACAGCTTCCCAGGGGCAAACTATGGCTACACCTTC. The chain links TRBV7-4 to TRBJ1-2; D possibly corresponds to TRBD1 (6 bases). Germline CDR1 reads SGHVT; CDR2 reads SQSDAQ. There are 14 residues in the CDR3. Based on the CDR3 plus reference TRBV7-4 and TRBJ1-2, the full variable domain is GAGVSQSPRYKVAKRGRDVALRCDSISGHVTLYWYRQTLGQGSEVLTYSQSDAQRDKSGRPSGRFSAERPERSVSTLKIQRTEQGDSAVYLCANSFPGANYGYTFGSGTRLTVV.

With respect to this clonotype: A much larger clone differs by one base, so this may be a read error. CDR3 loop: CASGGSFYEEYF. The CDR3 bases are TGTGCCAGCGGCGGCAGCTTTTACGAGGAGTACTTC. This chain links TRBV7-6 with TRBJ2-7; D gene unclear. Germline V gene data show CDR1 as SGHVS and CDR2 as FNYEAQ. The CDR3 runs to 12 residues.

The chain uses TRBV29-1 and TRBJ2-7, with D maybe TRBD1 (5 bases). The CDR3 is made up of 13 amino acids. CDR1 is SQVTM and CDR2 is ANQGSEA in the germline V gene. The ends were cut back, 4 bases at V and 7 bases at J, with 17 bases in the middle. This CDR3 reads CSVAARESREQYF. CDR3 nucleotides: TGCAGCGTTGCGGCCAGGGAATCGAGAGAGCAGTACTTC.

This clonotype was counted ten times or more. The chain recombines TRBV7-9 with TRBJ2-3, with 9 bases lining up with TRBD1. Trimming removed 5 bases from V and 7 bases from J; junction bases left unmatched: 13. CDR3 length: 16 residues. Looked up from germline, CDR1 is SEHNR and CDR2 is FQNEAQ (reference sequence). The CDR3 spells CASSPPDRGGRNTQYF. In DNA, the CDR3 is TGTGCCAGCAGCCCTCCGGACAGGGGAGGAAGAAATACGCAGTATTTT.

This clonotype was seen only a few times. The chain joins TRBV20-1 to TRBJ2-6, with a tentative D call TRBD1 (5 bases). This CDR3 spans 14 amino acids. The ends were cut back, 5 bases at V and 2 bases at J, with 10 bases in the middle. The germline gives CDR1 DFQATT, CDR2 SNEGSKA (reference sequence). Written as DNA, the CDR3 is TGCAGTGCTGAAAGACAGACTGGGGCCAACGTCCTGACTTTC. Its protein product is CSAERQTGANVLTF.

The J gene is TRBJ2-5, the V gene TRBV14; D call uncertain. The length of the CDR3 is 14 residues. Trimming removed 4 bases from V and 0 bases from J, with 9 bases in between. Germline values: CDR1 SGHDN, CDR2 FVKESK. The CDR3 sequence: CASSPNKYQETQYF. CDR3 nucleotide sequence: TGTGCCAGCAGCCCGAACAAGTACCAAGAGACCCAGTACTTC.

This clonotype has a handful of counts. The chain carries TRBV28 and TRBJ2-1; tentatively, D is TRBD1 or TRBD2 (6 bases each). The CDR3 sequence is 14 residues long. V was clipped by 3 bases and J by 14 bases, with 20 bases between them. Germline values: CDR1 MDHEN, CDR2 SYDVKM. The CDR3 coding sequence is TGTGCCAGCAGTTTGGTGGCAGGGGAAGGGGGGAAGTTCTTC. It specifies CASSLVAGEGGKFF.

This clonotype has more than one count but fewer than ten. The rearrangement links TRBV6-2 or TRBV6-3 to TRBJ2-1; D might be TRBD1 or TRBD2, each matching 6 bases. The V and J ends lost 2 bases and 7 bases respectively, with 12 bases between them. Germline CDR1 reads MNHEY; CDR2 reads SVGEGT. The length of the CDR3 is 14 residues. The CDR3 coding sequence is TGTGCCAGCAGTTACGGGGGGCCGGGGAATGAGCAGTTCTTC. Translation: CASSYGGPGNEQFF.

This clonotype was found a few times. V gene TRBV6-6 combines with J gene TRBJ2-1; 12 bases fit TRBD1. There are 18 residues in the CDR3. CDR1 and CDR2 (germline): MNHNY, SVGAGI (reference sequence). J gave up 5 bases and V 0 bases, and 8 bases lay outside the gene matches. CDR3 coding DNA: TGTGCCAGCAGTTACTCGATAAGGGACAGGGGGCTTAACAATGAGCAGTTCTTC. It encodes CASSYSIRDRGLNNEQFF.

This clonotype was detected only once. V and J are TRBV15 and TRBJ2-1, with a weak D call TRBD2 (5 bases). Germline V gene sequence: CDR1 LNHNV, CDR2 YYDKDF (reference sequence). Trimming removed 0 bases from V and 7 bases from J, with 13 bases in between. This CDR3 has 15 amino acids. The CDR3 DNA is TGTGCCACCAGCAGAGATAGGTACCCGGGGAATGAGCAGTTCTTC. It codes for CATSRDRYPGNEQFF.

This clonotype was detected many times. The chain recombines TRBV7-9 with TRBJ2-7; D gene unclear. The V gene lost 0 bases and the J gene lost 2 bases, with 11 bases spanning the gap. This CDR3 contains 15 residues. The germline V gene encodes CDR1 SEHNR and CDR2 FQNEAQ (reference sequence). CDR3 in DNA: TGTGCCAGCAGCTTAGCGCCACTTATAACCTACGAGCAGTACTTC. As protein: CASSLAPLITYEQYF.